The 20 T cell receptor beta chains below all came from one sample that was sequenced in a study of shared clonotypes between healthy human individuals. The assay was immunoSEQ multiplex PCR, and TCRdb's table has in-frame clones only and misses some. The sample has hundreds of thousands of clones, 90% to 96% seen once. The sample was naive CD4+ T cells sorted from blood. Subset reported: CD45RA+ positively selected. All receptors come from a woman aged 25 to 45 in good health.

The chain uses TRBV28 and TRBJ2-7; the D gene could be TRBD1 or TRBD2 (6 bases each). The CDR3 has 14 amino acids. V gave up 2 bases and J gave up 6 bases, with 14 bases separating them. Germline V CDR1 and CDR2: MDHEN, SYDVKM. CDR3 coding DNA: TGTGCCAGCAGTTTACCACCCGGGGGCGGCGAGCAGTACTTC. Its protein product is CASSLPPGGGEQYF. Full variable domain (rest looked up from reference TRBV28 and TRBJ2-7): DVKVTQSSRYLVKRTGEKVFLECVQDMDHENMFWYRQDPGLGLRLIYFSYDVKMKEKGDIPEGYSVSREKKERFSLILESASTNQTSMYLCASSLPPGGGEQYFGPGTRLTVT.

This chain links TRBV27 with TRBJ2-7; 10 bases are shared with TRBD2. Trimming took 7 bases from V and 3 from J; bases not matched to a gene: 9. The CDR3 runs to 15 residues. CDR1 MNHEY and CDR2 SMNVEV come from the germline V gene (reference sequence). CDR3 in DNA: TGTGCCAGCACCTCCGTGGGACTAGCGAGCTACGAGCAGTACTTC. It is translated as CASTSVGLASYEQYF.

This chain's CDR3 is CASSPRFVNTEAFF. The CDR3 nucleotides are TGTGCCAGCAGTCCCCGATTTGTGAACACTGAAGCTTTCTTT. The chain recombines TRBV6-5 with TRBJ1-1; D remains unclear. The V and J ends lost 5 bases and 0 bases respectively, with 10 bases between them. The CDR3 runs to 14 residues. The V gene's germline CDR1 is MNHEY and CDR2 SVGAGI.

The chain uses TRBV11-2 and TRBJ2-7; D may be TRBD1 (6 bases). The V and J ends lost 0 bases and 1 base respectively, with 16 bases between them. There are 17 residues in the CDR3. The germline V gene has CDR1 SGHAT and CDR2 FQNNGV. The CDR3 loop is CASSLDPRTGISYEQYF. DNA of the CDR3: TGTGCCAGCAGCTTAGACCCGCGCACAGGGATTTCCTACGAGCAGTACTTC.

This chain uses TRBV5-4 with TRBJ1-4; the match to TRBD1 covers 9 bases. The CDR3 contains 15 residues. Germline V gene data show CDR1 as SGHNT and CDR2 as YYREEE (reference sequence). With V trimmed by 4 bases and J by 8 bases, 9 bases remained unmatched. CDR3 loop: CASSRWDRVKEKLFF. CDR3 bases: TGTGCCAGCAGCCGTTGGGACAGGGTAAAAGAAAAACTGTTTTTT.

The chain couples TRBV5-5 to TRBJ2-7, with a tentative D call TRBD2 (6 bases). CDR3 length: 15 amino acids. In germline, CDR1 is SGHKS, CDR2 YYEKEE (reference sequence). V lost 4 bases, J lost 4 bases, and 18 bases lay in between. The CDR3 coding sequence is TGTGCCAGCAGCCATGCGGGTTCCGGGGGATACGAGCAGTACTTC. Translation: CASSHAGSGGYEQYF.

This chain joins TRBV2 and TRBJ2-2, with 8 bases matching TRBD2. V trimming: 5 bases; J trimming: 2 bases; junction bases outside the gene matches: 4. The germline CDR1 and CDR2 sequences are SNHLY and FYNNEI. The CDR3 has 15 amino acids. CDR3 amino acids: CASSFLAGNTGELFF. In nucleotides, the CDR3 is TGTGCCAGCAGTTTCCTAGCGGGTAACACCGGGGAGCTGTTTTTT. The whole variable domain, remainder taken from reference TRBV2 and TRBJ2-2, is EPEVTQTPSHQVTQMGQEVILRCVPISNHLYFYWYRQILGQKVEFLVSFYNNEISEKSEIFDDQFSVERPDGSNFTLKIRSTKLEDSAMYFCASSFLAGNTGELFFGEGSRLTVL.

This chain connects TRBV4-1 to TRBJ2-1; the match to TRBD2 covers 10 bases. Trimming at V came to 0 bases and at J to 9 bases, leaving 8 bases not matched to a gene. Germline CDR1 reads MGHRA; CDR2 reads YSYEKL. CDR3 size: 16 residues. CDR3 amino acids: CASSQDGAGGNGEQFF. Here the CDR3 DNA reads TGCGCCAGCAGCCAAGATGGAGCGGGAGGGAATGGTGAGCAGTTCTTC.

This sequence joins TRBV18 and TRBJ2-1, with 8 bases that match TRBD2. Germline V gene data show CDR1 as KGHSH and CDR2 as LQKENI. The V and J ends lost 1 base and 0 bases, in that order; junction bases with no gene match: 5. CDR3 length: 17 residues. Here the CDR3 reads CASSPRLSGSSYNEQFF. CDR3 in DNA: TGTGCCAGCTCACCACGTCTAAGCGGGAGCTCCTACAATGAGCAGTTCTTC.

CDR3 region: CASKRLGYEQYF. In nucleotides, the CDR3 is TGTGCCAGCAAACGACTAGGCTACGAGCAGTACTTC. The chain couples TRBV6-5 to TRBJ2-7; D may be TRBD2 (6 bases). The CDR3 is made up of 12 amino acids. Per the germline V gene, CDR1 is MNHEY and CDR2 is SVGAGI. Trimming shortened V by 7 bases and J by 3 bases, and 10 bases separated the two germline ends.

This chain connects TRBV4-2 to TRBJ2-5, with 7 bases matching TRBD2. The CDR3 runs to 15 residues. Germline CDR1 is LGHNA and CDR2 is YNFKEQ. The trim removed 4 bases at V and 3 bases at J, leaving 8 bases unmatched. The CDR3 DNA follows: TGTGCCAGCAGCCCTGCTAGCGGAACCAAAGAGACCCAGTACTTC. This gives the protein CASSPASGTKETQYF.

The gene calls are TRBV6-6 and TRBJ2-7; the match to TRBD1 covers 9 bases. Per the germline V gene, CDR1 is MNHNY and CDR2 is SVGAGI (reference sequence). The CDR3 extends over 15 amino acids. Trimming at V came to 0 bases and at J to 2 bases, leaving 2 bases not matched to a gene. This chain's CDR3 is CASSYSWDRAYEQYF. The DNA for the CDR3 is TGTGCCAGCAGTTACTCATGGGACAGGGCCTACGAGCAGTACTTC.

This chain links TRBV30 with TRBJ1-4; D is unclear. Germline V gives CDR1 GTSNPN, CDR2 SVGIG (reference sequence). The CDR3 consists of 13 residues. Trimming stripped 0 bases from V and 5 bases from J, with 7 bases between. The CDR3 DNA is TGTGCCTGGAGTGTGGCAGGAAATGAAAAACTGTTTTTT. Protein sequence: CAWSVAGNEKLFF.

This sequence joins TRBV7-2 and TRBJ2-1; the D is unclear. V was clipped by 2 bases and J by 6 bases, with 5 bases between them. In germline, CDR1 is SGHTA, CDR2 FQGNSA. The CDR3 sequence is 12 residues long. For the CDR3, the DNA is TGTGCCAGCAGCTTATATGGCAATGAGCAGTTCTTC. It yields the protein CASSLYGNEQFF.

The chain carries TRBV7-9 and TRBJ2-1, with 7 bases matching TRBD1. The germline CDR1 and CDR2 sequences are SEHNR and FQNEAQ (reference sequence). The CDR3 loop spans 17 amino acids. V lost 5 bases and J lost 1; bases outside the gene matches: 11. CDR3 region: CASSPHWSQGSYNEQFF. DNA of the CDR3: TGTGCCAGCAGCCCTCATTGGTCACAGGGGTCCTACAATGAGCAGTTCTTC.

This sequence joins TRBV11-1 and TRBJ1-1; D is uncertain. The length of the CDR3 is 13 residues. Trimming left V 2 bases short and J 1 base short, with 5 bases between. The germline V gene has CDR1 SGHAT and CDR2 FQDESV (reference sequence). The CDR3 loop reads CASSLNTNTEAFF. In DNA, the CDR3 is TGTGCCAGCAGCTTAAATACGAACACTGAAGCTTTCTTT.

The CDR3 DNA sequence: TGTGCCAGCAGCTTGATGGGCTCCAAAAACATTCAGTACTTC. It yields the protein CASSLMGSKNIQYF. The chain uses TRBV5-4 and TRBJ2-4; D gene uncertain. The CDR3 has 14 amino acids. CDR1 is SGHNT, CDR2 YYREEE, per germline (reference sequence). V lost 1 base to trimming and J lost 2 bases, with 7 bases between them.

The V call is TRBV7-9, the J call TRBJ2-7; no definite D call. The ends were cut back, 5 bases at V and 6 bases at J, with 8 bases in the middle. CDR3 size: 11 residues. Germline CDR1 reads SEHNR; CDR2 reads FQNEAQ (reference sequence). The CDR3 sequence: CASSRDGEQYF. CDR3 coding DNA: TGTGCCAGCAGCCGTGACGGCGAGCAGTACTTC. The variable domain in full, completed from reference TRBV7-9 and TRBJ2-7, reads DTGVSQNPRHKITKRGQNVTFRCDPISEHNRLYWYRQTLGQGPEFLTYFQNEAQLEKSRLLSDRFSAERPKGSFSTLEIQRTEQGDSAMYLCASSRDGEQYFGPGTRLTVT.

CDR3 DNA: TGTGCCAGCAGCTTAGCGCAGGGTAGCTCTGAAGCTTTCTTT. It specifies CASSLAQGSSEAFF. The V gene is TRBV7-8, the J gene TRBJ1-1; possibly TRBD1 for D (5 bases). The V gene's germline CDR1 is SGHVS and CDR2 FQNEAQ. V was pared by 0 bases and J by 6 bases, with 11 bases between. The CDR3 spans 14 residues.

The genes are TRBV11-2 and TRBJ2-5; no clear D. The J call is doubtful: the DNA matches TRBJ2-7 better. Germline V gene data show CDR1 as SGHAT and CDR2 as FQNNGV. CDR3 length equals 15 residues. CDR3 DNA: TGTGCCAGCAGCCAAGAATTCCTTTCTCCCTACGAGCAGTACTTC. Protein product: CASSQEFLSPYEQYF.